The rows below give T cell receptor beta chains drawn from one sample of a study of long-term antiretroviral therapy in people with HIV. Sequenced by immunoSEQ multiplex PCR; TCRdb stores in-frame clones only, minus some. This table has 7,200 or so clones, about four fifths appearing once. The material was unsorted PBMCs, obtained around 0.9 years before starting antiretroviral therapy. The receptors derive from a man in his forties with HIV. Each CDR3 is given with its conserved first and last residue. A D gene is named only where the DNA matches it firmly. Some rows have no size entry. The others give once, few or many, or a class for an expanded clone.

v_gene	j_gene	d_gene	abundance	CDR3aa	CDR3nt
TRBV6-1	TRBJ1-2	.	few	CASSSDGGLRNTF	TGTGCCAGCAGTTCCGACGGGGGTTTAAGGAACACCTTC
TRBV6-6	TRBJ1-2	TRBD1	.	CASRSPDRGGYTF	TGTGCCAGCAGATCCCCTGACAGGGGTGGCTACACCTTC
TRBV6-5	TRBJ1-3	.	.	CASRDSGNTIYF	TGTGCCAGCAGGGACTCTGGAAACACCATATATTTT
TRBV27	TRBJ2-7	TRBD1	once	CASSLGQGAYEQYF	TGTGCCAGCAGTTTAGGACAGGGGGCCTACGAGCAGTACTTC
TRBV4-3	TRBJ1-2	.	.	CASSQDVQGMDGYTF	TGCGCCAGCAGCCAAGACGTTCAAGGAATGGATGGCTACACCTTC
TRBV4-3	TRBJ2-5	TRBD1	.	CASSPRTGVQETQYF	TGCGCCAGCAGCCCTCGAACAGGGGTCCAAGAGACCCAGTACTTC
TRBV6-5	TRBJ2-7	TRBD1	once	CASSSSTGALYEQYF	TGTGCCAGCAGTTCCTCGACAGGGGCCCTCTACGAGCAGTACTTC
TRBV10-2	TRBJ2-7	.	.	CASSEPWRTETYEQYF	TGCGCCAGCAGTGAGCCTTGGAGGACAGAGACCTACGAGCAGTACTTC
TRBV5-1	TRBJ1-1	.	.	CASSLGRGGTEAFF	TGCGCCAGCAGCTTGGGCAGGGGTGGGACTGAAGCTTTCTTT
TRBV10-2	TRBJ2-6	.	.	CASSGGVPGANVLTF	TGCGCCAGCAGTGGGGGAGTCCCTGGGGCCAACGTCCTGACTTTC
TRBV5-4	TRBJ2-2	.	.	CASSWTARTGELFF	TGTGCCAGCAGCTGGACGGCCCGCACCGGGGAGCTGTTTTTT
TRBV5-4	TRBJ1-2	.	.	CASSLGTNYGYTF	TGTGCCAGCAGCTTGGGGACTAACTATGGCTACACCTTC
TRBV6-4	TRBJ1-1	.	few	CASSLGDPGTQAFF	TGTGCCAGCAGTTTGGGGGATCCGGGGACTCAAGCTTTCTTT
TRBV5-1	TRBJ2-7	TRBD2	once	CASSLEGGSQYF	TGCGCCAGCAGCTTGGAGGGAGGGAGTCAGTACTTC
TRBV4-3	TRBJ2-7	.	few	CASSQDGSSYEQYF	TGCGCCAGCAGCCAAGACGGCAGCTCCTACGAGCAGTACTTC
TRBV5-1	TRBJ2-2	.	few	CASSLTTPSGGSTGELFF	TGCGCCAGCAGCCTGACAACACCGTCGGGTGGTTCCACCGGGGAGCTGTTTTTT
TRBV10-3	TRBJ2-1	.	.	CAISERNEQFF	TGTGCCATCAGTGAACGCAATGAGCAGTTCTTC
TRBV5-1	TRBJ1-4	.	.	CASSLGTDGNQKLFF	TGCGCCAGCAGCTTGGGGACGGACGGTAATCAAAAACTGTTTTTT
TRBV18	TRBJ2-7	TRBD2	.	CASSPPVGLAVFSYEQYF	TGTGCCAGCTCACCACCGGTCGGGCTAGCGGTGTTTTCCTACGAGCAGTACTTC
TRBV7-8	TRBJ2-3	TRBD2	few	CASSLRLAGETTDTQYF	TGTGCCAGCAGCCTCAGACTAGCGGGGGAGACCACAGATACGCAGTATTTT
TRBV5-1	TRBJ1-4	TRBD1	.	CASSPYRGANEKLFF	TGCGCCAGCAGCCCATACAGGGGGGCTAATGAAAAACTGTTTTTT
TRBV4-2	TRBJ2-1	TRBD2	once	CASSQDLVKLAGVIVYNEQFF	TGTGCCAGCAGCCAAGATCTTGTAAAACTAGCGGGAGTTATAGTCTACAATGAGCAGTTCTTC
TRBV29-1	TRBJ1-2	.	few	CSVAGGPLYGYTF	TGCAGCGTTGCTGGGGGCCCTCTCTATGGCTACACCTTC
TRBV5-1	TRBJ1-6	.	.	CASSLEGVGSPLHF	TGCGCCAGCAGCTTGGAAGGGGTCGGGTCACCCCTCCACTTT
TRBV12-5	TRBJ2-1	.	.	CASGLWPGAEQFF	TGTGCTAGTGGTTTGTGGCCGGGAGCTGAGCAGTTCTTC
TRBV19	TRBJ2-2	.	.	CASSISGTGELFF	TGTGCCAGTAGTATATCGGGCACCGGGGAGCTGTTTTTT
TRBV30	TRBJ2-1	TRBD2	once	CSWGTTYNEQFF	TGTTCTTGGGGGACTACCTACAATGAGCAGTTCTTC
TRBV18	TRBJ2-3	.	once	CASSPTTSADTQYF	TGTGCCAGCTCACCAACCACTAGTGCAGATACGCAGTATTTT
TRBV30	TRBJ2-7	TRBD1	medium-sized	CAWSVGTGVLYEQYF	TGTGCCTGGAGTGTAGGGACAGGAGTTCTCTACGAGCAGTACTTC
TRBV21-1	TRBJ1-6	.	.	CASTPTGGYSPLHF	TGTGCCAGCACCCCGACAGGGGGATATTCACCCCTCCACTTT
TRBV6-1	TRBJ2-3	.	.	CASSVVAATDTQYF	TGTGCCAGCAGTGTGGTTGCGGCAACAGATACGCAGTATTTT
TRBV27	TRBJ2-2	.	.	CASSPGDTGELFF	TGTGCCAGCAGTCCAGGGGACACCGGGGAGCTGTTTTTT
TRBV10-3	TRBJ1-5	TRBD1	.	CAISDATGAQPQHF	TGTGCCATCAGTGACGCGACAGGGGCGCAGCCCCAGCATTTT
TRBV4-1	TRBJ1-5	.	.	CASSQGDRGNQPQHF	TGCGCCAGCAGCCAAGGGGACCGGGGCAATCAGCCCCAGCATTTT
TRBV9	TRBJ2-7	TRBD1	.	CASSRRDSSAGEQYF	TGTGCCAGCAGCCGTAGGGACAGCTCTGCGGGCGAGCAGTACTTC
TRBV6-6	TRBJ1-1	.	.	CASSHPLAPNTEAFF	TGTGCCAGCAGCCACCCCCTTGCCCCGAACACTGAAGCTTTCTTT
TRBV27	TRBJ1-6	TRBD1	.	CASSGTVSINSPLHF	TGTGCCAGCAGCGGGACAGTCTCAATTAATTCACCCCTCCACTTT
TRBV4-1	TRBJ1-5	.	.	CASSQEQRIDQPQHF	TGCGCCAGCAGCCAAGAACAACGAATAGATCAGCCCCAGCATTTT
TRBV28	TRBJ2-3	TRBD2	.	CASSFLAGTDTQYF	TGTGCCAGCAGTTTTCTAGCGGGCACAGATACGCAGTATTTT
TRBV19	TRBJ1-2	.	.	CASSIFGQSTGYTF	TGTGCCAGTAGTATTTTCGGACAGTCTACCGGCTACACCTTC
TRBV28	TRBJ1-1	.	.	CASSEERDTEAFF	TGTGCCAGCAGCGAAGAACGGGACACTGAAGCTTTCTTT
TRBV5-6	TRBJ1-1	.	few	CASSLMGAPEAFF	TGTGCCAGCAGCTTGATGGGGGCTCCTGAAGCTTTCTTT
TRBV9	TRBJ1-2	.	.	CASSYRENYGYTF	TGTGCCAGCAGCTACCGGGAGAACTATGGCTACACCTTC
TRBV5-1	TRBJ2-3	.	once	CASRRSSGTDTQYF	TGCGCCAGCAGGCGATCTAGCGGCACAGATACGCAGTATTTT
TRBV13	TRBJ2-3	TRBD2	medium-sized	CASSPQGGTSGGANTDTQYF	TGTGCCAGCAGCCCCCAGGGGGGGACTAGCGGGGGGGCCAACACAGATACGCAGTATTTT
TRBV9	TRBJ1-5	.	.	CASSDWDLEQPQHF	TGTGCCAGCAGCGACTGGGACCTAGAGCAGCCCCAGCATTTT
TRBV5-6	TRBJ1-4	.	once	CASSLGVRTNEKLFF	TGTGCCAGCAGCTTGGGGGTCAGGACTAATGAAAAACTGTTTTTT
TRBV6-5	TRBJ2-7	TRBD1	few	CASSYRTGPKEQYF	TGTGCCAGCAGTTACCGGACAGGGCCCAAGGAGCAGTACTTC
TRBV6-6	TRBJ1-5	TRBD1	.	CASSYSSQGANQPQHF	TGTGCCAGCAGTTACTCTAGTCAGGGGGCCAATCAGCCCCAGCATTTT
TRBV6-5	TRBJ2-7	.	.	CASSYDLSYEQYF	TGTGCCAGCAGTTACGACCTTTCCTACGAGCAGTACTTC
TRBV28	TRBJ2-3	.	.	CASSLLGAEGTDTQYF	TGTGCCAGCAGTTTATTAGGGGCTGAGGGCACAGATACGCAGTATTTT
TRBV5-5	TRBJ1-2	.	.	CASSMVGDRSKGYTF	TGTGCCAGCAGTATGGTGGGAGACAGAAGTAAGGGCTACACCTTC
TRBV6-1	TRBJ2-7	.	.	CASSRLQAYEQYF	TGTGCCAGCAGTAGGCTCCAGGCCTACGAGCAGTACTTC